This T cell receptor (beta chain) originates from a study of OX40 agonist ivuxolimab in advanced cancers. Study-wide background: At 0.01 to 10 mg/kg, ivuxolimab was administered intravenously to patients every 2 weeks. Three patients had partial responses: one hepatocellular carcinoma, two cutaneous melanoma.

The CDR3 contains 15 residues. CDR1 WSHSY and CDR2 SAAADI come from the germline V gene. Trimming cost V 8 bases and J 5 bases, with 22 bases left between them. TCRdb's table, derived via immunoSEQ multiplex PCR, lists solely in-frame clones and lacks some. Among fewer than 100,000 clones, more than 75% were seen once, and the ten largest hold under 0.85%. Drawing of blood for sampling happened at baseline, at cycle 4 day 1, and at cycle 7 day 1. The genes are TRBV10-2 and TRBJ2-7; perhaps TRBD2 as D (6 bases). Sample: CD4+ or CD8+ T cells sorted from blood, taken in a trial of the OX40 agonist ivuxolimab. The sequence derives from an adult with an advanced solid tumor such as melanoma, head and neck, liver or kidney cancer. The CDR3 loop is CASRTWEAEYNEQYF. CDR3 sequence (DNA): TGCGCCAGCCGGACCTGGGAGGCCGAGTACAACGAGCAGTACTTC.